This is a list of T cell receptor beta chains from one sample in a study of metastatic and nonmetastatic thyroid tumors. TCRdb recomputed clones from the PCR reads via MiXCR. The sample gives fewer than 20,000 clones, roughly a quarter of which show up once; approximately 7% is in the top ten. The sequencing input was adjacent normal tissue. These receptors originate from a female donor with papillary thyroid cancer or a benign thyroid nodule (not recorded which). Some clones in this sample may be carry-over from other donors' samples. CDR3s include the opening cysteine and the closing phenylalanine or tryptophan. D genes are given only for firm matches. Size values are once, few and many counts, or a class for expanded clones, and some rows have none.

D	V	J	size	DNA	CDR3
TRBD2	TRBV5-1	TRBJ2-2	NA	TGCGCCAGCAGCCAGACTAGCTCTAGAAGCACCGGGGAGCTGTTTTTT	CASSQTSSRSTGELFF
TRBD2	TRBV29-1	TRBJ2-7	many	TGCAGCGTTGCCGGGACTAGCGATAACTCCTACGAGCAGTACTTC	CSVAGTSDNSYEQYF
NA	TRBV28	TRBJ1-6	medium-sized	TGTGCCAGCAGTTCATTGGGTTGGACAGATAATTCACCCCTCCACTTT	CASSSLGWTDNSPLHF
NA	TRBV28	TRBJ1-5	medium-sized	TGTGCCAGCAGTTTGACGGGACACCTTGGCAATCAGCCCCAGCATTTT	CASSLTGHLGNQPQHF
NA	TRBV7-9	TRBJ2-1	few	TGTGCCAGCAGGGTGGAAGTTGAGCAGTTCTTC	CASRVEVEQFF
TRBD1	TRBV28	TRBJ1-2	few	TGTGCCAGCAGTTTGGGACAGGGGTATGGCTACACCTTC	CASSLGQGYGYTF
TRBD2	TRBV20-1	TRBJ2-7	NA	TGCAGTGCTAGAGAAGAATTAGCGGGAGATGACGAGCAGTACTTC	CSAREELAGDDEQYF
NA	TRBV28	TRBJ1-2	medium-sized	TGTGCCAGCAGCCTAACTACAGGCTATGGCTACACCTTC	CASSLTTGYGYTF
TRBD2	TRBV7-2	TRBJ2-1	many	TGTGCCAGCAGCTTAAGAGTAGCGGGGATGAGCTCCTACAATGAGCAGTTCTTC	CASSLRVAGMSSYNEQFF
NA	TRBV20-1	TRBJ2-5	many	TGCAGTGCTAGTACACCCATTGGGACCCAGTACTTC	CSASTPIGTQYF
TRBD2	TRBV20-1	TRBJ2-2	few	TGCAGTGCTAGGGTGTGCGGGAGGGCCGCCGGGGAGCTGTTTTTT	CSARVCGRAAGELFF
NA	TRBV4-1	TRBJ2-3	many	TGCGCCAGCAGCCCCCGTCTTATAAATACAGATACGCAGTATTTT	CASSPRLINTDTQYF
NA	TRBV10-3	TRBJ1-5	many	TGTGCCATCCGTCCTCACGGGAGCAATCAGCCCCAGCATTTT	CAIRPHGSNQPQHF
TRBD1	TRBV20-1	TRBJ2-7	medium-sized	TGCAGTGCTAGTGAGGGTACAGGGGTGCAGTACTTC	CSASEGTGVQYF
NA	TRBV2	TRBJ2-5	NA	TGTGCCAGCAGACCGCCTGGTGGGCGGCAGGGCGAGACCCAGTACTTC	CASRPPGGRQGETQYF
TRBD1	TRBV11-1	TRBJ1-4	NA	TGTGCCAGCATCTTAGCTCTTCGTGACAGGGACGAAAAACTGTTTTTT	CASILALRDRDEKLFF
TRBD1	TRBV28	TRBJ1-1	NA	TGTGCCAGCAGTTCAAACTACAGGGGGGGCCGTAACACTGAAGCTTTCTTT	CASSSNYRGGRNTEAFF
TRBD2	TRBV10-2	TRBJ2-1	few	TGCGCCAGCAAAATAGGACTAGCGTACAATGAGCAGTTCTTC	CASKIGLAYNEQFF
NA	TRBV20-1	TRBJ2-7	NA	TGCAGTGCTAGAGATGACCGTGCTAGCTGTTCCTACGAGCAGTACTTC	CSARDDRASCSYEQYF
NA	TRBV5-1	TRBJ2-4	many	TGCGCCAGCAGCTTGATAGGGGACATTCAGTACTTC	CASSLIGDIQYF
TRBD2	TRBV30	TRBJ2-1	NA	TGTGCCTGGAACTGGCCTCGTAGCGGGAGGTCCAGTGAGCAGTTCTTC	CAWNWPRSGRSSEQFF
NA	TRBV20-1	TRBJ1-2	few	TGCAGTGCTAGAGATCTGGGCCCTCAAGAGTCCTATGGCTACACCTTC	CSARDLGPQESYGYTF
NA	TRBV6-1	TRBJ1-4	many	TGTGCCAGCAGTCCGGGGGAGGAAAAACTGTTTTTT	CASSPGEEKLFF
NA	TRBV29-1	TRBJ2-1	many	TGCAGCGTTGCCCGGGGGCCTGTGCCTGAGCAGTTCTTC	CSVARGPVPEQFF